This T cell receptor beta chain was sequenced in a study of blood T cell repertoires in COVID-19. The table came from immunoSEQ multiplex PCR; TCRdb's copy has only in-frame clones and leaves some out. The sample lists 200,000 or so clones, over 70% seen once, with roughly 17% in the top ten. CDR1 and CDR2 (germline): MNHEY, SVGAGI. Trimming stripped 5 bases from V and 0 bases from J, with 10 bases between. The CDR3 is 15 residues long. The sequence was collected from a man in his sixties with active or convalescent COVID-19. The chain couples TRBV6-5 to TRBJ2-2; TRBD1 might be the D (6 bases). Source material: peripheral blood. The DNA of the CDR3 is TGTGCCAGCAGTCGAACAGGGTCGAACACCGGGGAGCTGTTTTTT. It yields the protein CASSRTGSNTGELFF.